These 20 T cell receptor beta chains were all obtained from the same sample, sequenced in a study of T cells after posttransplantation cyclophosphamide. Profiling relied on immunoSEQ multiplex PCR, and the TCRdb table lists in-frame clones only, not all of them. The data show approximately 39,000 clones, with over 75% seen just once and 7.5% to 10% held by the top ten. A marrow graft followed busulfan-fludarabine conditioning, with cyclophosphamide on days +3 and +4. Material: CD4+ T cells sorted from blood, obtained 1,700 to 2,000 days after a stem cell transplant with posttransplant cyclophosphamide. Receptors were obtained from a female patient in her 40s who received an allogeneic stem cell transplant from a related donor, was CMV-positive, and had no GVHD. Some of the T cells might come from the graft donor.

This sequence joins TRBV11-2 and TRBJ1-3, with D uncertain. Germline V gene data show CDR1 as SGHAT and CDR2 as FQNNGV. The CDR3 is 17 residues long. Trimming stripped 1 base from V and 0 bases from J, with 13 bases between. Here the CDR3 reads CASSLGWAGYSGNTIYF. For the CDR3, the DNA is TGTGCCAGCAGCTTAGGTTGGGCCGGCTACTCTGGAAACACCATATATTTT. The whole variable domain, remainder taken from reference TRBV11-2 and TRBJ1-3, is EAGVAQSPRYKIIEKRQSVAFWCNPISGHATLYWYQQILGQGPKLLIQFQNNGVVDDSQLPKDRFSAERLKGVDSTLKIQPAKLEDSAVYLCASSLGWAGYSGNTIYFGEGSWLTVV.

The chain is built from TRBV19 and TRBJ1-1, with 9 bases identical to TRBD1. The V and J ends lost 6 bases and 5 bases, in that order; junction bases with no gene match: 10. The CDR3 totals 15 residues. Germline V gene lookup returns CDR1 LNHDA and CDR2 SQIVND (reference sequence). The CDR3 sequence: CASSPDRGRDTEAFF. CDR3 DNA sequence: TGTGCCAGTAGCCCGGACAGGGGAAGGGATACTGAAGCTTTCTTT. The variable domain in full, completed from reference TRBV19 and TRBJ1-1, reads DGGITQSPKYLFRKEGQNVTLSCEQNLNHDAMYWYRQDPGQGLRLIYYSQIVNDFQKGDIAEGYSVSREKKESFPLTVTSAQKNPTAFYLCASSPDRGRDTEAFFGQGTRLTVV.

The rearrangement joins TRBV14 to TRBJ1-1, with unresolved D. Looked up from germline, CDR1 is SGHDN and CDR2 is FVKESK. Trimming shortened V by 0 bases and J by 0 bases, and 14 bases separated the two germline ends. There are 17 residues in the CDR3. Here the CDR3 DNA reads TGTGCCAGCAGCCAAGATCCAGGTTGGAGGTTGAACACTGAAGCTTTCTTT. Protein sequence: CASSQDPGWRLNTEAFF. The full variable domain, in which reference TRBV14 and TRBJ1-1 provide the parts outside the CDR3, is EAGVTQFPSHSVIEKGQTVTLRCDPISGHDNLYWYRRVMGKEIKFLLHFVKESKQDESGMPNNRFLAERTGGTYSTLKVQPAELEDSGVYFCASSQDPGWRLNTEAFFGQGTRLTVV.

The chain employs TRBV28 and TRBJ1-2; the match to TRBD1 covers 11 bases. V dropped 5 bases and J dropped 0; count of bases not matched to a gene: 5. The germline V gene encodes CDR1 MDHEN and CDR2 SYDVKM. CDR3 length equals 16 residues. The CDR3 DNA is TGTGCCAGCAGTCCCGGACAGGGGGCTCCTAACTATGGCTACACCTTC. Translation: CASSPGQGAPNYGYTF.

CDR3 region: CASSLALSYNEQFF. The DNA of the CDR3 is TGTGCCAGCAGTCTAGCGTTATCCTACAATGAGCAGTTCTTC. The chain carries TRBV27 and TRBJ2-1; maybe TRBD2 (6 bases). CDR3 length: 14 amino acids. Germline V gene sequence: CDR1 MNHEY, CDR2 SMNVEV (reference sequence). V was cut by 5 bases and J by 1 base, with 9 bases left in between.

V gene TRBV25-1 combines with J gene TRBJ2-1; D is uncertain. Trimming removed 4 bases at V and 4 bases at J, with 8 bases between. The CDR3 runs 13 residues. Germline V gene sequence: CDR1 MGHDK, CDR2 SYGVNS. CDR3 protein: CASSAYFYNEQFF. The CDR3 DNA follows: TGTGCCAGCAGTGCCTACTTTTACAATGAGCAGTTCTTC.

V and J are TRBV7-6 and TRBJ2-5; D might be TRBD1 (6 bases). The V gene lost 4 bases and the J gene lost 4 bases, with 16 bases spanning the gap. In germline, CDR1 is SGHVS, CDR2 FNYEAQ. This CDR3 is built from 15 residues. CDR3: CASSSLQGLRETQYF. DNA for the CDR3: TGTGCCAGCAGCTCCCTCCAGGGGCTGCGAGAGACCCAGTACTTC.

V and J are TRBV18 and TRBJ1-5; 7 bases line up with TRBD1. CDR1 and CDR2 from the germline V gene are KGHSH and LQKENI. The CDR3 runs 15 residues. V trimming: 6 bases; J trimming: 2 bases; junction bases outside the gene matches: 7. This CDR3 reads CASSTGAGGNQPQHF. The CDR3 nucleotides read TGTGCCAGCTCTACAGGGGCAGGAGGCAATCAGCCCCAGCATTTT.

This clone was found a few times. V and J are TRBV11-3 and TRBJ2-3; tentatively, D is TRBD2 (5 bases). The CDR3 runs 14 residues. The germline gives CDR1 SGHNT, CDR2 YENEEA. Trimming shortened V by 5 bases and J by 0 bases, and 9 bases separated the two germline ends. The CDR3 DNA sequence: TGTGCCAGCAGCCTTCGGACTAGCACAGATACGCAGTATTTT. The encoded protein is CASSLRTSTDTQYF. Full variable domain (remainder filled in from reference TRBV11-3 and TRBJ2-3): EAGVVQSPRYKIIEKKQPVAFWCNPISGHNTLYWYLQNLGQGPELLIRYENEEAVDDSQLPKDRFSAERLKGVDSTLKIQPAELGDSAVYLCASSLRTSTDTQYFGPGTRLTVL.

The genes are TRBV5-6 and TRBJ1-1; 9 positions match TRBD1. The ends lost 8 bases at V and 1 base at J; junction bases unmatched: 3. The CDR3 loop spans 13 amino acids. In germline, CDR1 is SGHDT, CDR2 YYEEEE. The CDR3 protein is CASNRGPNTEAFF. CDR3 in DNA: TGTGCCAGTAACAGGGGGCCGAACACTGAAGCTTTCTTT.

The CDR3 spells CASSLRTSGGRTDTQYF. Written as DNA, the CDR3 is TGTGCCAGCAGTTTACGGACTAGCGGGGGGAGGACAGATACGCAGTATTTT. The chain carries TRBV27 and TRBJ2-3; TRBD2 matches 14 bases. V lost 2 bases, J lost 3 bases, and 4 bases stayed unmatched. CDR3 length equals 17 residues. Germline assignment: CDR1 MNHEY and CDR2 SMNVEV (reference sequence).

The CDR3 bases are TGCGCCAGCAGCCACGGGACATCCGGCTTCTCCTACAATGAGCAGTTCTTC. Translated: CASSHGTSGFSYNEQFF. The chain has TRBV5-1 and TRBJ2-1; D is perhaps TRBD1 (6 bases). V was shortened by 4 bases and J by 0 bases, with 17 bases between the two germline ends. Germline V gene lookup returns CDR1 SGHRS and CDR2 YFSETQ. The CDR3 consists of 17 residues.

The genes are TRBV4-2 and TRBJ2-3; the D gene is possibly TRBD2 (7 bases). There are 15 residues in the CDR3. Germline values: CDR1 LGHNA, CDR2 YNFKEQ. The ends were cut back, 0 bases at V and 8 bases at J, with 15 bases in the middle. CDR3 sequence: CASSQDGRGEVTQYF. The CDR3 coding sequence is TGTGCCAGCAGCCAAGATGGGAGGGGGGAGGTTACGCAGTATTTT.

The chain is built from TRBV25-1 and TRBJ2-2; tentatively, D is TRBD1 (7 bases). Germline V lookup: CDR1 MGHDK, CDR2 SYGVNS. V gave up 7 bases and J gave up 4 bases, with 16 bases separating them. The CDR3 has 15 residues. CDR3: CASTWRAGGTGELFF. CDR3 DNA sequence: TGTGCCAGCACCTGGAGGGCAGGGGGCACCGGGGAGCTGTTTTTT.

This chain links TRBV7-2 with TRBJ2-7; maybe TRBD1 (6 bases). The length of the CDR3 is 13 residues. Trimming took off 5 bases at V and 4 bases at J, with 12 bases between the two ends. CDR1 and CDR2 from the germline V gene are SGHTA and FQGNSA. In nucleotides, the CDR3 is TGTGCCAGCAGCCCGAGCCAGGGGTACGAGCAGTACTTC. Residues: CASSPSQGYEQYF. The full variable domain, with the rest looked up from reference TRBV7-2 and TRBJ2-7, is GAGVSQSPSNKVTEKGKDVELRCDPISGHTALYWYRQSLGQGLEFLIYFQGNSAPDKSGLPSDRFSAERTGGSVSTLTIQRTQQEDSAVYLCASSPSQGYEQYFGPGTRLTVT.

CDR3 in amino acids: CASSLARRGGRTGELFF. The CDR3 nucleotides read TGTGCCAGCAGCTTAGCGCGGCGGGGGGGACGGACCGGGGAGCTGTTTTTT. V gene TRBV7-2 combines with J gene TRBJ2-2, with 9 bases identical to TRBD2. The CDR3 spans 17 residues. Germline-derived CDR1 and CDR2 are SGHTA and FQGNSA. J was trimmed by 5 bases and V by 0 bases; bases with no gene match: 7.

The V and J genes are TRBV7-9 and TRBJ2-2; 9 bases agree with TRBD2. V shed 5 bases, J shed 4 bases, and the junction held 8 bases outside the gene matches. Germline CDR1 is SEHNR and CDR2 is FQNEAQ (reference sequence). This CDR3 comprises 16 residues. The CDR3 protein is CASSPIAGDSTGELFF. The CDR3 nucleotides are TGTGCCAGCAGCCCAATAGCGGGGGACTCCACCGGGGAGCTGTTTTTT.

The chain carries TRBV10-3 and TRBJ2-3, with a weak D call TRBD2 (6 bases). Germline CDR1 is ENHRY and CDR2 is SYGVKD. CDR3 length: 14 amino acids. V gave up 11 bases and J gave up 1 base, with 16 bases separating them. The CDR3 sequence: CAPRGPPRTDTQYF. CDR3 in DNA: TGTGCCCCGCGGGGCCCGCCGCGCACAGATACGCAGTATTTT.

This chain connects TRBV2 to TRBJ1-2, with D possibly matching TRBD1 (5 bases). The CDR3 is 12 residues long. V was shortened by 6 bases and J by 7 bases, with 12 bases between the two germline ends. Germline V CDR1 and CDR2: SNHLY, FYNNEI. CDR3 amino acids: CASSDDSFGYTF. In DNA, the CDR3 is TGTGCCAGCAGCGACGACAGTTTTGGCTACACCTTC.

The chain links TRBV7-9 to TRBJ1-6, with D unresolved. Per the germline V gene, CDR1 is SEHNR and CDR2 is FQNEAQ (reference sequence). The V and J ends lost 3 bases and 8 bases respectively, with 8 bases between them. CDR3 length equals 13 residues. CDR3 loop: CASSFVRDSPLHF. Written as DNA, the CDR3 is TGTGCCAGCAGCTTTGTGCGGGATTCACCCCTCCACTTT.